The TCR beta chain under discussion was sequenced for a study of T-cell reconstitution after alpha-beta-depleted transplantation in children. Regarding the study as a whole: When one year had passed after transplant, most T-cell counts and diversity came from newly produced T cells. In patients about two months after transplant, alpha-beta T cells reportedly arose from several hundred expanded graft clones. Surviving recipient cells, namely T cells and thymic progenitors, were the source of high day-60 TCRbeta diversity in some patients.

The TCRbeta library incorporated unique molecular identifiers. TCRdb fed the PCR reads into MiXCR, producing one record per CDR3 protein. The sample contains 600,000 or so distinct CDR3 sequences, 20% to 25% of which appear only once. V was clipped by 4 bases and J by 6 bases, with 9 bases between them. Germline-derived CDR1 and CDR2 are WSHSY and SAAADI. The CDR3 has 12 residues. For this clonotype: No antigen is known for it.

The chain employs TRBV10-2 and TRBJ1-1; D unclear. The source of this sequence is a boy under three years old who had a stem cell transplant for acute myeloid leukemia, so the T cells may come from the graft donor. The sequences come from PBMCs, mostly from graft donor cells, collected 360 days after TCRalphabeta/CD19-depleted stem cell transplant. The CDR3 region is CASSGSFAEAFF. Here the CDR3 DNA reads TGCGCCAGCAGTGGATCGTTCGCTGAAGCTTTCTTT.